The sequence of this TCR beta chain was determined in a study of CD4+ T cells in melanoma (dated 2022 in TCRdb). For context, the study as a whole: The study examined neoantigen-specific CD4+ T cells in human melanoma. What the study reported, not specific to this receptor: Neoantigen-specific CD4+ T cells in melanoma were reported to show diverse differentiation states. Neoantigen-specific CD4+ T cells were reported to be correlated with the function of CD8+ T cells, macrophages and B cells.

Library preparation used the immunoSEQ multiplex PCR assay. In its TCRdb copy, this immuneACCESS table keeps in-frame sequences only and misses some clones. Where compared with another copy, unresolved V genes explain less than half of these, and the others have no known cause. Present in this sample are fewer than 20,000 clones, roughly 80% of which were seen just once. Approximately 5.4% of the sample rests with the top ten. A few counts support this clone. Its antigen is unknown. No clone much larger than this one lies a single base away; base qualities are absent. Reading from cysteine to phenylalanine, the CDR3 counts 18 amino acids. Only CDR3 DNA remains: 54 bases, in frame from the first base. The junction shows trimming of 4 bases on V and 7 bases on J, and the gene matches do not reach 21 bases of it. CDR1 and CDR2 are drawn from the germline V gene: SGHRS, YFSETQ. Donors were patients with melanoma.

The TCR was taken from a human donor with melanoma. Here the chain combines TRBV5-1 and TRBJ1-1, and 8 bases in between align with TRBD1. The specimen sequenced was cells from a culture (not recorded whether cultured in vitro). DNA sequence: TGCGCCAGCAGCCCTGTGCGGGCCCAGGGGGCTAGGAGAATTGAAGCTTTCTTT. Translation gives CASSPVRAQGARRIEAFF.